One sample yielded the 13 T cell receptor beta chains listed below, sequenced in a study of cytomegalovirus exposure and HLA in healthy donors. PCR involved 60 Vbeta and 13 Jbeta primers. Produced via immunoSEQ multiplex PCR; TCRdb's table is partial and in-frame only. The data hold some 160,000 clones, with 70% to 80% observed a single time. Sequencing was performed on PBMCs. The receptors were sampled from a male donor in good health and CMV-seronegative.

The chain employs TRBV6-5 and TRBJ2-7; a possible D gene is TRBD1 (6 bases). CDR3 length: 13 amino acids. Germline CDR1 reads MNHEY; CDR2 reads SVGAGI. V lost 5 bases and J 3 bases, leaving 11 bases between the germline ends. The CDR3 DNA follows: TGTGCCAGCAGTCCGGGACACTTCTACGAGCAGTACTTC. Translation: CASSPGHFYEQYF.

V is TRBV7-6 and J is TRBJ2-5; perhaps TRBD2 as D (6 bases). The J call is in doubt because the DNA end fits TRBJ2-7 better. The CDR3 totals 13 residues. Germline CDR1 reads SGHVS; CDR2 reads FNYEAQ. The CDR3 is CAVGSPPTYEQYF. CDR3 nucleotides: TGTGCCGTCGGGAGCCCCCCTACCTACGAGCAGTACTTC.

J is TRBJ2-6 and V is TRBV19, with D tentatively TRBD2 (5 bases). In germline, CDR1 is LNHDA, CDR2 SQIVND (reference sequence). The CDR3 has 17 amino acids. The V gene lost 5 bases and the J gene lost 4 bases, with 18 bases spanning the gap. CDR3 protein: CASSSRVRAAGANVLTF. In nucleotides, the CDR3 is TGTGCCAGTAGTTCGAGGGTCCGGGCGGCAGGGGCCAACGTCCTGACTTTC.

This chain joins TRBV7-3 and TRBJ2-5; TRBD2 matches at 12 bases. V lost 3 bases and J lost 4; bases outside the gene matches: 3. The CDR3 spans 15 residues. Germline assignment: CDR1 SGHTA and CDR2 FQGTGA. The CDR3 DNA follows: TGTGCCAGCAGCTTCCTAGCGGGGGGGCCAGAGACCCAGTACTTC. This sequence encodes CASSFLAGGPETQYF.

The J gene is TRBJ1-5, the V gene TRBV7-2; no definite D call. Germline loops: CDR1 SGHTA, CDR2 FQGNSA. The CDR3 runs 18 residues. V lost 5 bases, J lost 0 bases, and 20 bases lay in between. The CDR3 DNA reads TGTGCCAGCAGCGTATTGGTGGGTAGCCCCCGTAGCAATCAGCCCCAGCATTTT. This gives the protein CASSVLVGSPRSNQPQHF. The variable domain in full, completed from reference TRBV7-2 and TRBJ1-5, reads GAGVSQSPSNKVTEKGKDVELRCDPISGHTALYWYRQSLGQGLEFLIYFQGNSAPDKSGLPSDRFSAERTGGSVSTLTIQRTQQEDSAVYLCASSVLVGSPRSNQPQHFGDGTRLSIL.

CDR3 residues: CASGLGRGELFF. DNA of the CDR3: TGTGCTAGTGGCCTAGGAAGGGGGGAGCTGTTTTTT. The chain recombines TRBV12-5 with TRBJ2-2; no reliable D call. Germline V lookup: CDR1 LGHNT, CDR2 FRNRAP. This CDR3 has 12 residues. V gave up 6 bases and J gave up 8 bases, with 10 bases separating them.

There are a few counts of this clone. CDR3 coding DNA: TGTGCCAGCAGCTTAGCCGGGGGGTATGGAGATACGCAGTATTTT. It encodes CASSLAGGYGDTQYF. The gene calls are TRBV7-3 and TRBJ2-3; TRBD2 aligns across 7 bases. The CDR3 runs 15 residues. Germline trimming cut 2 bases from V and 5 bases from J; bases unmatched to any gene: 7. Germline CDR1 SGHTA, CDR2 FQGTGA.

The V and J genes are TRBV28 and TRBJ1-2; D ambiguous. The CDR3 runs to 13 residues. CDR1 and CDR2 from the germline V gene are MDHEN and SYDVKM. Trimming shortened V by 2 bases and J by 5 bases, and 9 bases separated the two germline ends. For the CDR3, the DNA is TGTGCCAGCAGTTTAGGCAGTTTTTATGGCTACACCTTC. This gives the protein CASSLGSFYGYTF.

The rearrangement links TRBV7-3 to TRBJ2-5, with D maybe TRBD2 (6 bases). V was pared by 5 bases and J by 1 base, with 11 bases between. This CDR3 is 14 amino acids long. Germline V lookup: CDR1 SGHTA, CDR2 FQGTGA. The CDR3 reads CASSLGGAQETQYF. CDR3 nucleotides: TGTGCCAGCAGCCTGGGAGGAGCCCAAGAGACCCAGTACTTC.

This clone turned up a few times. The chain has TRBV11-1 and TRBJ2-3, with TRBD1 as a possible D gene (5 bases). The V gene lost 4 bases and the J gene lost 11 bases, with 19 bases spanning the gap. The CDR3 extends over 14 amino acids. Germline V lookup: CDR1 SGHAT, CDR2 FQDESV (reference sequence). The chain's CDR3 is CASSSSGMGPRQYF. The DNA of the CDR3 is TGTGCCAGCAGCTCCTCCGGAATGGGGCCGAGGCAGTATTTT.

The CDR3 region is CASSQDTAGYSYNSPLHF. The CDR3 coding sequence is TGTGCCAGCAGCCAAGACACAGCGGGGTATTCGTATAATTCACCCCTCCACTTT. This chain links TRBV4-2 with TRBJ1-6; D remains ambiguous. V dropped 0 bases and J dropped 4 bases, with 16 bases sitting between them. Germline CDR1 is LGHNA and CDR2 is YNFKEQ. The CDR3 is 18 residues long.

Turning to this clone: Other DNA sequences in the sample encode the same CDR3. This chain links TRBV4-1 with TRBJ1-1, with unresolved D. CDR1 and CDR2 (germline): MGHRA, YSYEKL. Deletions cut 0 bases from V and 0 bases from J, with 5 bases between. The CDR3 runs to 14 residues. CDR3 region: CASSQDSVNTEAFF. The DNA for the CDR3 is TGCGCCAGCAGCCAAGATTCCGTGAACACTGAAGCTTTCTTT.

The chain combines TRBV28 with TRBJ2-7; 9 nucleotides align to TRBD1. In germline, CDR1 is MDHEN, CDR2 SYDVKM. With 7 bases clipped from V and 7 bases from J, the junction kept 11 bases outside the gene matches. The length of the CDR3 is 14 residues. The CDR3: CASTRPGQGREQYF. The CDR3 nucleotides read TGTGCCAGCACTAGACCGGGACAGGGACGAGAGCAGTACTTC.